These 30 T cell receptor beta chains originate from one sample sequenced in a study of blood T cell repertoires in COVID-19 (dated by TCRdb to about 2020). Library method: the immunoSEQ multiplex PCR assay. TCRdb obtained this table from immuneACCESS and retained in-frame rearrangements with V and J assigned. These tables miss some clones; where compared with another copy, unresolved V genes account for less than half of the shortfall, and the remainder is unexplained. This sample holds about 100,000 clones; about 91% were observed only once. 5% of the sample is taken by the ten largest. Sample: peripheral blood. Receptors were obtained from a human donor in a cohort sampled during active COVID-19.

The chain employs TRBV27 and TRBJ2-7; D remains ambiguous. The CDR3 extends over 14 amino acids. Trimming removed 1 base at V and 0 bases at J, with 7 bases between. Germline assignment: CDR1 MNHEY and CDR2 SMNVEV (reference sequence). The CDR3 DNA follows: TGTGCCAGCAGTTTATATGGAGTCTCCTACGAGCAGTACTTC. It encodes CASSLYGVSYEQYF.

The gene calls are TRBV7-8 and TRBJ2-1, with D tentatively TRBD2 (5 bases). Germline CDR1 and CDR2: SGHVS and FQNEAQ. V shed 5 bases and J shed 4 bases, with 18 bases lying between them. The CDR3 has 16 residues. Here the CDR3 DNA reads TGTGCCAGCAGCCCCTATGTGGCGGGCCTTTACAATGAGCAGTTCTTC. It is translated as CASSPYVAGLYNEQFF.

A word on this clone: Sequence at one end of the junction differs from germline and may be a read error. The rearrangement joins TRBV30 to TRBJ1-1, with a tentative D call TRBD1 (5 bases). CDR3 length: 11 amino acids. Germline V CDR1 and CDR2: GTSNPN, SVGIG (reference sequence). The CDR3 protein is CVWGRRTEAFF. CDR3 in DNA: TGTGTCTGGGGGAGGAGGACTGAAGCTTTCTTT.

This clone was seen a single time. The chain employs TRBV7-9 and TRBJ2-7, with 7 bases aligning to TRBD1. The CDR3 consists of 14 residues. In germline, CDR1 is SEHNR, CDR2 FQNEAQ (reference sequence). After removal of 5 bases from V and 1 base from J, the junction contained 5 bases not matched to a gene. CDR3 sequence (DNA): TGTGCCAGCAGCGACACAGGGGAATCCTACGAGCAGTACTTC. Translating it yields CASSDTGESYEQYF.

The genes are TRBV30 and TRBJ2-1; 7 nucleotides agree with TRBD1. Losses at the gene ends were 0 bases for V and 12 bases for J; bases not matched to a gene: 14. This CDR3 has 15 amino acids. Germline V CDR1 and CDR2: GTSNPN, SVGIG (reference sequence). CDR3 sequence (DNA): TGTGCCTGGAGTGTACGGACAGGAGTCAAAGGGTCGCAGTTCTTC. It specifies CAWSVRTGVKGSQFF. The full variable domain, completed using reference TRBV30 and TRBJ2-1, is SQTIHQWPATLVQPVGSPLSLECTVEGTSNPNLYWYRQAAGRGLQLLFYSVGIGQISSEVPQNLSASRPQDRQFILSSKKLLLSDSGFYLCAWSVRTGVKGSQFFGPGTRLTVL.

This sequence joins TRBV7-8 and TRBJ2-3; 7 bases fit TRBD1. The CDR3 covers 16 residues. The V segment lost 2 bases and the J segment 0 bases; nucleotides outside the gene matches: 5. Looked up from germline, CDR1 is SGHVS and CDR2 is FQNEAQ. CDR3 residues: CASSLNRGVSTDTQYF. Here the CDR3 DNA reads TGTGCCAGCAGCTTAAACAGGGGTGTCAGCACAGATACGCAGTATTTT.

The chain employs TRBV9 and TRBJ2-7, with a tentative D call TRBD2 (6 bases). V was trimmed by 0 bases and J by 0 bases, leaving 10 bases between them. Germline V gene sequence: CDR1 SGDLS, CDR2 YYNGEE. The CDR3 consists of 15 residues. Here the CDR3 reads CASSVAGGVSYEQYF. CDR3 nucleotides: TGTGCCAGCAGCGTAGCTGGCGGGGTCTCCTACGAGCAGTACTTC.

This clone appeared a single time. The chain combines TRBV19 with TRBJ1-6; 10 nucleotides line up with TRBD1. The CDR3 is 15 residues long. The ends lost 7 bases at V and 12 bases at J; junction bases unmatched: 12. Germline lookup yields CDR1 LNHDA and CDR2 SQIVND (reference sequence). As DNA, the CDR3 is TGTGCCAGTAAGGGACAGGGGTTTCAGGATATACCCCTCCACTTT. This encodes CASKGQGFQDIPLHF.

This clone is a singleton in its sample. V is TRBV7-2 and J is TRBJ2-7, with a possible D match to TRBD2 (6 bases). Trimming removed 0 bases from V and 3 bases from J, with 9 bases in between. This CDR3 has 14 amino acids. The germline V gene has CDR1 SGHTA and CDR2 FQGNSA. The CDR3 nucleotides read TGTGCCAGCAGCTTAGCTAGCGGAAACTACGAGCAGTACTTC. This translates into CASSLASGNYEQYF. Together with reference TRBV7-2 and TRBJ2-7, the CDR3 gives the full variable domain: GAGVSQSPSNKVTEKGKDVELRCDPISGHTALYWYRQSLGQGLEFLIYFQGNSAPDKSGLPSDRFSAERTGGSVSTLTIQRTQQEDSAVYLCASSLASGNYEQYFGPGTRLTVT.

This chain joins TRBV18 and TRBJ1-1, with TRBD1 matching over 9 bases. This CDR3 spans 16 amino acids. Looked up from germline, CDR1 is KGHSH and CDR2 is LQKENI. With V trimmed by 3 bases and J by 0 bases, 5 bases remained unmatched. Here the CDR3 reads CASSPRDRAMNTEAFF. The CDR3 DNA reads TGTGCCAGCTCACCCCGGGACAGGGCCATGAACACTGAAGCTTTCTTT.

This sequence joins TRBV6-5 and TRBJ2-7, with TRBD2 matching over 9 bases. J gave up 0 bases and V 7 bases, and 4 bases lay outside the gene matches. The CDR3 is made up of 14 amino acids. From germline, CDR1 is MNHEY and CDR2 SVGAGI. The CDR3 nucleotides are TGTGCCAGCAAGATTAGCGGGAGCTCCTACGAGCAGTACTTC. Its translation: CASKISGSSYEQYF.

The DNA of the CDR3 is TGTGCCAGCAGCTTGCAGGGGGCAGGGGATACGCAGTATTTT. Amino acids: CASSLQGAGDTQYF. This chain links TRBV5-6 with TRBJ2-3; 8 bases agree with TRBD1. Trimming cost V 1 base and J 6 bases; bases outside gene matches: 4. The CDR3 is made up of 14 amino acids. Germline CDR1 and CDR2: SGHDT and YYEEEE.

This chain joins TRBV5-1 and TRBJ2-3, with a possible D match to TRBD1 (6 bases). CDR3 size: 14 residues. The germline V gene has CDR1 SGHRS and CDR2 YFSETQ. V lost 0 bases and J 6 bases, leaving 11 bases between the germline ends. The CDR3 DNA reads as TGCGCCAGCAGCTTGGGTCAGGGGCTGGATACGCAGTATTTT. Amino acids: CASSLGQGLDTQYF.

In this sample, this clone turned up a few times. CDR3 in amino acids: CASSSDRDGQPQHF. For the CDR3, the DNA is TGTGCCAGCAGTTCCGACAGGGATGGACAGCCCCAGCATTTT. The chain employs TRBV28 and TRBJ1-5; 7 bases are shared with TRBD1. This CDR3 spans 14 amino acids. V dropped 4 bases and J dropped 7; count of bases not matched to a gene: 7. Germline loops: CDR1 MDHEN, CDR2 SYDVKM.

The chain combines TRBV27 with TRBJ1-1; D is uncertain. This CDR3 has 14 residues. CDR1 is MNHEY and CDR2 is SMNVEV in the germline V gene (reference sequence). The V end lost 3 bases, the J end lost 2 bases, and 10 bases lay between the germline ends. DNA of the CDR3: TGTGCCAGCAGTTTCGAGGGAAGAAACACTGAAGCTTTCTTT. Its translation: CASSFEGRNTEAFF.

This chain links TRBV6-5 with TRBJ2-1; 8 bases are a match to TRBD2. Trimming removed 2 bases from V and 4 bases from J; junction bases left unmatched: 7. CDR1 and CDR2 from the germline V gene are MNHEY and SVGAGI. This CDR3 is built from 16 residues. Here the CDR3 reads CASSYVGSGKYNEQFF. In DNA, the CDR3 is TGTGCCAGCAGTTACGTGGGTAGCGGGAAGTACAATGAGCAGTTCTTC.

The chain uses TRBV5-4 and TRBJ2-3; TRBD1 might be the D (5 bases). V was shortened by 3 bases and J by 1 base, with 15 bases between the two germline ends. Germline CDR1 reads SGHNT; CDR2 reads YYREEE (reference sequence). CDR3 size: 16 residues. For the CDR3, the DNA is TGTGCCAGCAGCTCGACAGTAAGTTCCCGCACAGATACGCAGTATTTT. It is translated as CASSSTVSSRTDTQYF.

This clone is a singleton in its sample. The CDR3 DNA follows: TGTGCCAGCAGCCCTACGGGAGCATTAGGCCAAGAGACCCAGTACTTC. It translates to CASSPTGALGQETQYF. V gene TRBV7-3 combines with J gene TRBJ2-5; D is possibly TRBD2 (6 bases). The CDR3 contains 16 residues. Germline lookup yields CDR1 SGHTA and CDR2 FQGTGA. V lost 5 bases and J lost 1, with 17 bases in between.

A few counts support this clone. This sequence joins TRBV6-5 and TRBJ1-5; perhaps TRBD1 as D (6 bases). Germline CDR1 reads MNHEY; CDR2 reads SVGAGI. The CDR3 extends over 13 amino acids. The ends were cut back, 7 bases at V and 6 bases at J, with 13 bases in the middle. Here the CDR3 DNA reads TGTGCCAGCAAGGGGGAGGGCGGTCAGCCCCAGCATTTT. It translates to CASKGEGGQPQHF.

The chain combines TRBV18 with TRBJ2-2; D is perhaps TRBD2 (6 bases). Trimming removed 3 bases from V and 1 base from J, with 12 bases in between. Looked up from germline, CDR1 is KGHSH and CDR2 is LQKENI. CDR3 length: 16 amino acids. The CDR3 nucleotides read TGTGCCAGCTCACCCTTGACGGGACTGAACACCGGGGAGCTGTTTTTT. As protein: CASSPLTGLNTGELFF.

The gene calls are TRBV7-9 and TRBJ2-7, with 9 bases identical to TRBD1. CDR1 is SEHNR and CDR2 is FQNEAQ in the germline V gene (reference sequence). The CDR3 spans 15 residues. With V trimmed by 5 bases and J by 6 bases, 11 bases remained unmatched. The DNA for the CDR3 is TGTGCCAGCAGCGCTAACACAGGGGGCCCGAGCGAGCAGTACTTC. Its protein product is CASSANTGGPSEQYF. The whole variable domain, remainder taken from reference TRBV7-9 and TRBJ2-7, is DTGVSQNPRHKITKRGQNVTFRCDPISEHNRLYWYRQTLGQGPEFLTYFQNEAQLEKSRLLSDRFSAERPKGSFSTLEIQRTEQGDSAMYLCASSANTGGPSEQYFGPGTRLTVT.

V is TRBV27 and J is TRBJ1-3; D is unresolved. CDR1 is MNHEY, CDR2 SMNVEV, per germline (reference sequence). The CDR3 is 12 amino acids. Trimming removed 8 bases from V and 3 bases from J, with 8 bases in between. For the CDR3, the DNA is TGTGCCAGCGGGCTTTTTGGAAACACCATATATTTT. Amino acids: CASGLFGNTIYF.

This clone was found once. The chain couples TRBV5-1 to TRBJ2-7; TRBD1 matches 9 bases. The germline V gene encodes CDR1 SGHRS and CDR2 YFSETQ. Trimming cost V 4 bases and J 3 bases; bases outside gene matches: 5. This CDR3 has 14 amino acids. In DNA, the CDR3 is TGCGCCAGCAGCATTGGGGACAGGGACTACGAGCAGTACTTC. Protein product: CASSIGDRDYEQYF.

The chain recombines TRBV30 with TRBJ2-7; 7 positions match TRBD2. Germline loops: CDR1 GTSNPN, CDR2 SVGIG (reference sequence). Trimming removed 0 bases from V and 2 bases from J; junction bases left unmatched: 4. CDR3 length: 14 residues. CDR3 sequence reads: CAWSVSAGAYEQYF. CDR3 in DNA: TGTGCCTGGAGTGTGAGTGCGGGGGCCTACGAGCAGTACTTC.

This clone was detected only a few times. V is TRBV5-1 and J is TRBJ2-1; 9 bases fit TRBD1. Germline V gene lookup returns CDR1 SGHRS and CDR2 YFSETQ. With V trimmed by 4 bases and J by 0 bases, 2 bases remained unmatched. The CDR3 is made up of 15 amino acids. This CDR3 reads CASSKGQGSYNEQFF. The CDR3 DNA reads as TGCGCCAGCAGCAAGGGACAGGGCTCCTACAATGAGCAGTTCTTC.

Worth noting for this clone: This may be a read error: a much more frequent sequence differs by one nucleotide. The chain couples TRBV5-1 to TRBJ2-1; 7 nucleotides match TRBD1. This CDR3 comprises 15 residues. V shed 3 bases, J shed 2 bases, and the junction held 5 bases outside the gene matches. Germline CDR1 is SGHRS and CDR2 is YFSETQ. CDR3 amino acids: CASSSGTVAYNEQFF. CDR3 bases: TGCGCCAGCAGCTCCGGGACAGTGGCCTACAATGAGCAGTTCTTC.

This chain links TRBV20-1 with TRBJ1-6; D is unresolved. This CDR3 contains 16 residues. The V end lost 4 bases, the J end lost 0 bases, and 13 bases lay between the germline ends. Germline loops: CDR1 DFQATT, CDR2 SNEGSKA (reference sequence). The CDR3 sequence is CSATDGWSSYNSPLHF. DNA for the CDR3: TGCAGTGCTACTGATGGCTGGAGCTCCTATAATTCACCCCTCCACTTT.

The gene calls are TRBV4-1 and TRBJ2-1, with D possibly TRBD2 on 5 matching bases. The CDR3 consists of 15 residues. CDR1 MGHRA and CDR2 YSYEKL come from the germline V gene. Trimming took 2 bases from V and 0 from J, leaving 8 bases between them. The CDR3 region is CASSQPGSSYNEQFF. The CDR3 nucleotides are TGCGCCAGCAGCCAACCGGGGAGCTCCTACAATGAGCAGTTCTTC.

Worth noting for this clone: Mismatch with germline at one junction end may stem from a read error. V gene TRBV6-5 combines with J gene TRBJ1-1, with a tentative D call TRBD1 (5 bases). The CDR3 is made up of 15 amino acids. CDR1 is MNHEY, CDR2 SVGAGI, per germline. The chain's CDR3 is CTSRRDWGLNTEAFF. In DNA form, the CDR3 reads TGTACCAGCAGGCGGGATTGGGGACTGAACACTGAAGCTTTCTTT.

This clone was found a few times. The gene calls are TRBV2 and TRBJ2-3; perhaps TRBD2 as D (6 bases). Per germline, CDR1 SNHLY and CDR2 FYNNEI. This CDR3 contains 15 residues. Trimming took 8 bases from V and 0 from J, leaving 15 bases between them. Written as DNA, the CDR3 is TGTGCCAGCGTAGGGACTCGAACTAGCACAGATACGCAGTATTTT. Protein: CASVGTRTSTDTQYF.